This TCR beta chain was sequenced for a study of early T cells in non-severe SARS-CoV-2 infection. This clonotype appeared a few times. From germline, CDR1 is SEHNR and CDR2 FQNEAQ (reference sequence). This CDR3 region has 15 residues. V lost 5 bases to trimming and J lost 4 bases; unmatched junction nucleotides: 5. TCRdb reanalysed the 5' RACE reads using MiXCR and keeps one entry per CDR3 protein. Of about 62,000 distinct CDR3 sequences in the sample, approximately 9.3% were seen once. The rearrangement uses TRBV7-9 and TRBJ2-2; 9 nucleotides line up with TRBD1. The receptor comes from an adult who was a healthcare worker with PCR-confirmed SARS-CoV-2 infection or an uninfected control (not recorded which). Sequenced sample: whole blood. Here the CDR3 DNA reads TGTGCCAGCAGCAACCACAGGGGGCCCACCGGGGAGCTGTTTTTT. It is translated as CASSNHRGPTGELFF.